Below are 4 T cell receptor beta chains sequenced from a single sample in a study of T-cell reconstitution after alpha-beta-depleted transplantation in children. Unique molecular identifiers were built into the TCRbeta library. MiXCR was run by TCRdb on the PCR reads, yielding one entry per CDR3 protein. The repertoire has about 260,000 distinct CDR3 sequences, roughly 7.7% of them found once; the top ten carry less than 8%. Sequences were derived from PBMCs, mostly from graft donor cells, sampled 180 days after TCRalphabeta/CD19-depleted stem cell transplant. Receptors were obtained from a male patient younger than 18 who had a stem cell transplant for acute lymphoblastic leukemia, so the T cells may come from the graft donor.

Many counts were recorded for this clonotype. The rearrangement links TRBV19 to TRBJ2-3; TRBD2 agrees at 15 bases. Germline CDR1 is LNHDA and CDR2 is SQIVND (reference sequence). V was clipped by 7 bases and J by 6 bases; unmatched bases: 5. The CDR3 contains 15 residues. CDR3: CASTPGTSGRDTQYF. The CDR3, as DNA: TGTGCCAGTACCCCCGGGACTAGCGGGAGGGATACGCAGTATTTT.

As regards this clonotype: One base away lies a much larger clone, so this may be a sequencing read error. This chain connects TRBV20-1 to TRBJ2-7, with D possibly TRBD1 on 6 matching bases. CDR1 is DFQATT, CDR2 SNEGSKA, per germline (reference sequence). Trimming stripped 6 bases from V and 1 base from J, with 10 bases between. This CDR3 region has 12 residues. In DNA form, the CDR3 reads TGCAGTGCCCCGACAGGTTCCTACGAGCAGTACTTC. Translated, it gives CSAPTGSYEQYF.

Ten or more counts support this clonotype. V gene TRBV7-2 combines with J gene TRBJ2-7; unclear D gene. The CDR3 spans 13 residues. Germline V gives CDR1 SGHTA, CDR2 FQGNSA. V gave up 5 bases and J gave up 1 base, with 9 bases separating them. CDR3 protein: CASSGVGSYEQYF. CDR3 nucleotides: TGTGCCAGCAGCGGCGTAGGATCCTACGAGCAGTACTTC.

This clonotype was counted ten times or more. The chain joins TRBV15 to TRBJ2-5, with D perhaps given as TRBD1 or TRBD2 (5 bases each). Per germline, CDR1 LNHNV and CDR2 YYDKDF (reference sequence). Trimming left V 9 bases short and J 1 base short, with 12 bases between. The CDR3 totals 13 residues. This CDR3 is CATTRDLQETQYF. Written as DNA, the CDR3 is TGTGCCACAACTCGGGACCTCCAAGAGACCCAGTACTTC.